This record covers a single TCR beta chain. What it binds is unknown. A much more abundant neighbour one base away suggests this may be a read error. TCRdb passed the 5' RACE reads through MiXCR, listing each CDR3 protein once. Of 240,000 or so distinct CDR3 sequences listed, roughly 7% are singletons. The data derive from a study of identical twins. Study outcomes and limitations: Partly confounded zero-insertion analyses could result from invariant MAIT and iNKT cells. Rather than following the same donors, the conclusions depended on cross-sectional statistical analysis. Alpha sequences that were out-of-frame and twin-shared showed an excess of low generation probability.

CDR3 length equals 16 residues. The ends lost 5 bases at V and 4 bases at J; junction bases unmatched: 10. These data were also filed under a second study, of yellow fever vaccine responses in identical twins. That paper states: Vaccine T cell responses of twins reportedly seemed partly convergent and partly personalized.

The clonotype was recovered from a woman aged 18-29 years in good health. Sequencing was done on a sample of memory (CD45RO+) T cells sorted from blood. This chain joins TRBV12-3 or TRBV12-4 and TRBJ2-3, with 9 bases aligning to TRBD2. CDR3 in amino acids: CASSLFGSGGADTQYF. CDR3 nucleotide sequence: TGTGCCAGCAGTCTCTTTGGTAGCGGGGGTGCAGATACGCAGTATTTT.